This entry is about one T cell receptor (beta chain). This record comes from a study of shared clonotypes between healthy human individuals. V dropped 5 bases and J dropped 5; count of bases not matched to a gene: 10. CDR3 size: 15 residues. The germline V gene has CDR1 LNHNV and CDR2 YYDKDF (reference sequence). In the original analysis: Filtering differed for immunoSEQ, which gave only junction sequences without quality scores. Some clones are missing from TCRdb's copy, which holds only in-frame ones; the method was immunoSEQ multiplex PCR. The V and J calls and clone size come from that table; D and trimming were worked out from the DNA. Of roughly 2.4 million clones in the sample, almost 96% were seen once.

What was sequenced was naive CD4+ T cells sorted from blood. Described subset: CD45RA+ positively selected. This TCR came from a man aged 18 to 29 in good health. The chain couples TRBV15 to TRBJ2-7, with 9 bases matching TRBD1. The CDR3 sequence is CATSPIQGALHEQYF. CDR3 nucleotides: TGTGCCACCAGCCCAATACAGGGGGCACTCCACGAGCAGTACTTC. Full variable domain (missing parts from reference TRBV15 and TRBJ2-7): DAMVIQNPRYQVTQFGKPVTLSCSQTLNHNVMYWYQQKSSQAPKLLFHYYDKDFNNEADTPDNFQSRRPNTSFCFLDIRSPGLGDTAMYLCATSPIQGALHEQYFGPGTRLTVT.